This is a list of T cell receptor beta chains from one sample in a study of T-cell memory formation after mild COVID-19. TCRdb itself ran the 5' RACE reads through MiXCR, one entry per CDR3 protein. The sample gives about 250,000 distinct CDR3 sequences, less than 20% of which show up once; around 2% is in the top ten. Specimen: PBMCs or a T cell subset sorted from them (not recorded which). Source of these receptors: an adult woman who had mild COVID-19 (a few samples of this study predate the infection). Cell type and time point are not known. Both conserved end residues are part of each CDR3. The order of the fields is CDR3 length, D gene, J gene, V gene, clone size, CDR3 DNA, CDR3 protein. D genes are given only for firm matches. Size is omitted from some rows. Given values are once, few, many or a class for expanded clones.

14	NA	TRBJ2-1	TRBV4-1	few	TGCGCCAGCAGCCCAGCGGAGGGGTTCCATGAGCAGTTCTTC	CASSPAEGFHEQFF
13	NA	TRBJ2-1	TRBV5-4	NA	TGTGCCAGTGAGCGCGACGTCAACAATGAGCAGTTCTTC	CASERDVNNEQFF
13	NA	TRBJ1-5	TRBV20-1	few	TGCAGTGCTTCGGATGGTAGCAATCAGCCCCAGCATTTT	CSASDGSNQPQHF
13	TRBD2	TRBJ2-1	TRBV18	NA	TGTGCCAGCTCACAAGATACGAGCGGGACTCTGTTCTTC	CASSQDTSGTLFF
16	TRBD1	TRBJ1-5	TRBV24-1	many	TGTGCCACCAGTGAACTTGACAGGGGTGGCAATCAGCCCCAGCATTTT	CATSELDRGGNQPQHF
13	NA	TRBJ1-1	TRBV7-9	few	TGTGCCAGCAGCCGGGGAGGGAACACTGAAGCTTTCTTT	CASSRGGNTEAFF
17	TRBD2	TRBJ2-7	TRBV6-2/TRBV6-3	NA	TGTGCCAGCATTGTACGAGCGGGAGGGACGATAGTTTATGAGCAGTACTTC	CASIVRAGGTIVYEQYF
14	NA	TRBJ2-7	TRBV5-1	few	TGCGCCAGCAGCACGGACGATGTCGTAAGCGAGCAGTACTTC	CASSTDDVVSEQYF
12	NA	TRBJ2-7	TRBV29-1	NA	TGCAGCGTTGAAGATCCAGGCGGCGAGCAGTACTTC	CSVEDPGGEQYF
16	NA	TRBJ1-6	TRBV5-1	once	TGCGCCAGCAGCTTGGAGGTCGGAGTAAATAATTCACCCCTCCACTTT	CASSLEVGVNNSPLHF
14	TRBD2	TRBJ2-1	TRBV9	NA	TGTGCCAGCAGCGCCCGAATCAGGGAGGGTGAGCAGTTCTTC	CASSARIREGEQFF
15	NA	TRBJ2-1	TRBV7-3	few	TGTGCCAGCAGCTCGACAAGGGGGGGTAACAATGAGCAGTTCTTC	CASSSTRGGNNEQFF
15	NA	TRBJ2-2	TRBV2	NA	TGTGCCAGCGGGGTAGGGGTAGAGAACACCGGGGAGCTGTTTTTT	CASGVGVENTGELFF
13	NA	TRBJ1-1	TRBV9	NA	TGTGCCAGCAGCGCCCTTTGGGACACTGAAGCTTTCTTT	CASSALWDTEAFF
12	NA	TRBJ2-3	TRBV7-2	many	TGTGCCAGCAGCTTTCACCCGGGTACGCAGTATTTT	CASSFHPGTQYF
15	NA	TRBJ2-3	TRBV12-3/TRBV12-4	few	TGTGCCAGCAGTTTAGGCGGGGGCTACACAGATACGCAGTATTTT	CASSLGGGYTDTQYF
15	TRBD1	TRBJ2-3	TRBV19	NA	TGTGCCAGTAGGGGACAGGGGGCCCGCACAGATACGCAGTATTTT	CASRGQGARTDTQYF
14	NA	TRBJ1-2	TRBV7-9	few	TGTGCCAGCAGCACACTTCTAGCTAACTATGGCTACACCTTC	CASSTLLANYGYTF
16	NA	TRBJ1-1	TRBV12-3/TRBV12-4	many	TGTGCCAGCAGTTTATCGGGGAACAGAGCGAACACTGAAGCTTTCTTT	CASSLSGNRANTEAFF
13	NA	TRBJ2-2	TRBV11-2	NA	TGTGCCAGCAGCCAGATGAGAGCTGGGGAGCTGTTTTTT	CASSQMRAGELFF
14	TRBD1	TRBJ2-3	TRBV20-1	NA	TGCAGTGCTGCCGGGACAGGGGTCACAGATACGCAGTATTTT	CSAAGTGVTDTQYF
13	TRBD1	TRBJ2-7	TRBV15	few	TGTGCCACCAGCAGGGACAGGTTCTACGAGCAGTACTTC	CATSRDRFYEQYF
14	NA	TRBJ1-2	TRBV5-5	NA	TGTGCCAGCAGCAACGGGACATTTAACTATGGCTACACCTTC	CASSNGTFNYGYTF
15	NA	TRBJ2-2	TRBV4-1	few	TGCGCCAGCAGCCAAGTAGCGCGGTACACCGGGGAGCTGTTTTTT	CASSQVARYTGELFF
15	TRBD2	TRBJ2-5	TRBV3-1	few	TGTGCCAGCAGCCATTGGACTAGCGGGAAAGAGACCCAGTACTTC	CASSHWTSGKETQYF
14	TRBD1	TRBJ1-1	TRBV6-1	few	TGTGCCAGCTCTAGGGGGCAGACGTCCCCTGAAGCTTTCTTT	CASSRGQTSPEAFF
13	NA	TRBJ1-2	TRBV14	many	TGTGCCAGCAGCCAAATGGACGGTGATGGCTACACCTTC	CASSQMDGDGYTF
13	TRBD1	TRBJ1-2	TRBV12-3/TRBV12-4	NA	TGTGCCAGCAGCCCGGACAGGGGTGGTGGCTACACCTTC	CASSPDRGGGYTF
17	TRBD2	TRBJ2-2	TRBV6-2/TRBV6-3	many	TGTGCCAGCAGTTTCTCCCCCCTAGCGGGAGAAACCGGGGAGCTGTTTTTT	CASSFSPLAGETGELFF
14	TRBD2	TRBJ2-3	TRBV12-3/TRBV12-4	NA	TGTGCCAGCGCACGGGGGGGCCGCACAGATACGCAGTATTTT	CASARGGRTDTQYF
16	TRBD2	TRBJ2-1	TRBV4-1	few	TGCGCCAGCAGCCAAGATCTAGCGGCCTCCTACAATGAGCAGTTCTTC	CASSQDLAASYNEQFF
15	NA	TRBJ1-1	TRBV6-2/TRBV6-3	few	TGTGCCAGCAGTTACTCGGGGACACTGAACACTGAAGCTTTCTTT	CASSYSGTLNTEAFF
13	TRBD2	TRBJ2-7	TRBV7-2	few	TGTGCCAGCAGCTCCCAGGGTTTAGCGGGAGCCTTATTC	CASSSQGLAGALF
15	NA	TRBJ2-7	TRBV28	few	TGTGCCAGCAGTCCAGAGGGCCTCCACTCCTACGAGCAGTACTTC	CASSPEGLHSYEQYF
14	TRBD1	TRBJ1-2	TRBV6-5	few	TGTGCCAGCGGGCGGACAGGGACGTTCTATGGCTACACCTTC	CASGRTGTFYGYTF
14	TRBD1	TRBJ1-1	TRBV7-2	few	TGTGCCAGCAGCACGCCAGGGGGCTACACTGAAGCTTTCTTT	CASSTPGGYTEAFF
13	NA	TRBJ2-5	TRBV4-3	once	TGCGCCAGCAGCCAAGAGGCATTAGGGACCCAGTACTTC	CASSQEALGTQYF
11	NA	TRBJ1-5	TRBV28	NA	TGTGCCAGCGCGGCGAATCAGCCCCAGCATTTT	CASAANQPQHF
19	TRBD2	TRBJ2-5	TRBV6-2/TRBV6-3	NA	TGTGCCAGCAGTTACTTTGGCCTAGCGGCATACACCATCCAAGAGACCCAGTACTTC	CASSYFGLAAYTIQETQYF
15	NA	TRBJ1-5	TRBV27	NA	TGTGCCAGCAGTTTGCAGGGAGTTAGCAATCAGCCCCAGCATTTT	CASSLQGVSNQPQHF
13	TRBD1	TRBJ2-1	TRBV2	NA	TGTGCCAGCGGAGACAGGGGTTACAATGAGCAGTTCTTC	CASGDRGYNEQFF
15	TRBD2	TRBJ2-1	TRBV5-1	few	TGCGCCAGCAGCTCCGGACTAGGGTCCTACAATGAGCAGTTCTTC	CASSSGLGSYNEQFF
15	TRBD2	TRBJ2-5	TRBV30	NA	TGTGCCTGGAGTCGGCTAGCGGGAGGGGGCGAGACCCAGTACTTC	CAWSRLAGGGETQYF
16	NA	TRBJ1-3	TRBV6-5	NA	TGTGCCAGCAGTCCCCGGATGGGTCATAGTGGAAACACCATATATTTT	CASSPRMGHSGNTIYF
16	TRBD1	TRBJ1-5	TRBV4-2	many	TGTGCCAGCAGCCAGGATACAGGGGCGATGAATCAGCCCCAGCATTTT	CASSQDTGAMNQPQHF
19	NA	TRBJ1-5	TRBV25-1	many	TGTGCCAGCAGTGGGAGGGACCAATATTTTAAAAATAGCAATCAGCCCCAGCATTTT	CASSGRDQYFKNSNQPQHF
16	NA	TRBJ2-4	TRBV12-3/TRBV12-4	few	TGTGCCAGCAGTTTCGGCGCGGGAAGGGCCAAAAACATTCAGTACTTC	CASSFGAGRAKNIQYF
15	TRBD1	TRBJ2-5	TRBV5-1	NA	TGCGCCAGCAGCGAAAACACAGGGGATGGGGAGACCCAGTACTTC	CASSENTGDGETQYF
15	NA	TRBJ2-3	TRBV5-5	NA	TGTGCCAGCAGCACCCGGCAGACTCGCACAGATATTGGAGATTTT	CASSTRQTRTDIGDF
11	NA	TRBJ2-7	TRBV29-1	few	TGCAGCGGTTTGATAGGATACGAGCAGTACTTC	CSGLIGYEQYF